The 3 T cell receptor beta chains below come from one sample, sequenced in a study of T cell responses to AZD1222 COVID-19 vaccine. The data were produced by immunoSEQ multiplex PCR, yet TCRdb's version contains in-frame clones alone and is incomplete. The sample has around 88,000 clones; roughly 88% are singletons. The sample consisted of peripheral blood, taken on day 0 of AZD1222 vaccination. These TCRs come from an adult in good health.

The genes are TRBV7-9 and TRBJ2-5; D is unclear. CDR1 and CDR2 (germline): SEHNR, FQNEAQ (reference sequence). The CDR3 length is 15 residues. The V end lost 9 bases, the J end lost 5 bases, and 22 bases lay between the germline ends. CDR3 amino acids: CASRPPPRFGETQYF. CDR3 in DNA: TGTGCCAGTCGTCCTCCCCCGAGGTTCGGGGAGACCCAGTACTTC. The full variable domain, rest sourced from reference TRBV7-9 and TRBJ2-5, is DTGVSQNPRHKITKRGQNVTFRCDPISEHNRLYWYRQTLGQGPEFLTYFQNEAQLEKSRLLSDRFSAERPKGSFSTLEIQRTEQGDSAMYLCASRPPPRFGETQYFGPGTRLLVL.

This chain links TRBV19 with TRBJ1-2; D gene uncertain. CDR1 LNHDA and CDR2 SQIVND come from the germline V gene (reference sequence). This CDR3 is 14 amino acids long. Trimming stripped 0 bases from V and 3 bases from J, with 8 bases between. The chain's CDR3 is CASSIDHEDYGYTF. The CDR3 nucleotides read TGTGCCAGTAGTATAGATCATGAGGACTATGGCTACACCTTC.

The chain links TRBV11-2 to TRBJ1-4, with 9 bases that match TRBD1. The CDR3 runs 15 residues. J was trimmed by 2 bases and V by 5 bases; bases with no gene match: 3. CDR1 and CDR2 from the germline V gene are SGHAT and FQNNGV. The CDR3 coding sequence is TGTGCCAGCAGCCACAGGGGGCGGACTAATGAAAAACTGTTTTTT. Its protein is CASSHRGRTNEKLFF.